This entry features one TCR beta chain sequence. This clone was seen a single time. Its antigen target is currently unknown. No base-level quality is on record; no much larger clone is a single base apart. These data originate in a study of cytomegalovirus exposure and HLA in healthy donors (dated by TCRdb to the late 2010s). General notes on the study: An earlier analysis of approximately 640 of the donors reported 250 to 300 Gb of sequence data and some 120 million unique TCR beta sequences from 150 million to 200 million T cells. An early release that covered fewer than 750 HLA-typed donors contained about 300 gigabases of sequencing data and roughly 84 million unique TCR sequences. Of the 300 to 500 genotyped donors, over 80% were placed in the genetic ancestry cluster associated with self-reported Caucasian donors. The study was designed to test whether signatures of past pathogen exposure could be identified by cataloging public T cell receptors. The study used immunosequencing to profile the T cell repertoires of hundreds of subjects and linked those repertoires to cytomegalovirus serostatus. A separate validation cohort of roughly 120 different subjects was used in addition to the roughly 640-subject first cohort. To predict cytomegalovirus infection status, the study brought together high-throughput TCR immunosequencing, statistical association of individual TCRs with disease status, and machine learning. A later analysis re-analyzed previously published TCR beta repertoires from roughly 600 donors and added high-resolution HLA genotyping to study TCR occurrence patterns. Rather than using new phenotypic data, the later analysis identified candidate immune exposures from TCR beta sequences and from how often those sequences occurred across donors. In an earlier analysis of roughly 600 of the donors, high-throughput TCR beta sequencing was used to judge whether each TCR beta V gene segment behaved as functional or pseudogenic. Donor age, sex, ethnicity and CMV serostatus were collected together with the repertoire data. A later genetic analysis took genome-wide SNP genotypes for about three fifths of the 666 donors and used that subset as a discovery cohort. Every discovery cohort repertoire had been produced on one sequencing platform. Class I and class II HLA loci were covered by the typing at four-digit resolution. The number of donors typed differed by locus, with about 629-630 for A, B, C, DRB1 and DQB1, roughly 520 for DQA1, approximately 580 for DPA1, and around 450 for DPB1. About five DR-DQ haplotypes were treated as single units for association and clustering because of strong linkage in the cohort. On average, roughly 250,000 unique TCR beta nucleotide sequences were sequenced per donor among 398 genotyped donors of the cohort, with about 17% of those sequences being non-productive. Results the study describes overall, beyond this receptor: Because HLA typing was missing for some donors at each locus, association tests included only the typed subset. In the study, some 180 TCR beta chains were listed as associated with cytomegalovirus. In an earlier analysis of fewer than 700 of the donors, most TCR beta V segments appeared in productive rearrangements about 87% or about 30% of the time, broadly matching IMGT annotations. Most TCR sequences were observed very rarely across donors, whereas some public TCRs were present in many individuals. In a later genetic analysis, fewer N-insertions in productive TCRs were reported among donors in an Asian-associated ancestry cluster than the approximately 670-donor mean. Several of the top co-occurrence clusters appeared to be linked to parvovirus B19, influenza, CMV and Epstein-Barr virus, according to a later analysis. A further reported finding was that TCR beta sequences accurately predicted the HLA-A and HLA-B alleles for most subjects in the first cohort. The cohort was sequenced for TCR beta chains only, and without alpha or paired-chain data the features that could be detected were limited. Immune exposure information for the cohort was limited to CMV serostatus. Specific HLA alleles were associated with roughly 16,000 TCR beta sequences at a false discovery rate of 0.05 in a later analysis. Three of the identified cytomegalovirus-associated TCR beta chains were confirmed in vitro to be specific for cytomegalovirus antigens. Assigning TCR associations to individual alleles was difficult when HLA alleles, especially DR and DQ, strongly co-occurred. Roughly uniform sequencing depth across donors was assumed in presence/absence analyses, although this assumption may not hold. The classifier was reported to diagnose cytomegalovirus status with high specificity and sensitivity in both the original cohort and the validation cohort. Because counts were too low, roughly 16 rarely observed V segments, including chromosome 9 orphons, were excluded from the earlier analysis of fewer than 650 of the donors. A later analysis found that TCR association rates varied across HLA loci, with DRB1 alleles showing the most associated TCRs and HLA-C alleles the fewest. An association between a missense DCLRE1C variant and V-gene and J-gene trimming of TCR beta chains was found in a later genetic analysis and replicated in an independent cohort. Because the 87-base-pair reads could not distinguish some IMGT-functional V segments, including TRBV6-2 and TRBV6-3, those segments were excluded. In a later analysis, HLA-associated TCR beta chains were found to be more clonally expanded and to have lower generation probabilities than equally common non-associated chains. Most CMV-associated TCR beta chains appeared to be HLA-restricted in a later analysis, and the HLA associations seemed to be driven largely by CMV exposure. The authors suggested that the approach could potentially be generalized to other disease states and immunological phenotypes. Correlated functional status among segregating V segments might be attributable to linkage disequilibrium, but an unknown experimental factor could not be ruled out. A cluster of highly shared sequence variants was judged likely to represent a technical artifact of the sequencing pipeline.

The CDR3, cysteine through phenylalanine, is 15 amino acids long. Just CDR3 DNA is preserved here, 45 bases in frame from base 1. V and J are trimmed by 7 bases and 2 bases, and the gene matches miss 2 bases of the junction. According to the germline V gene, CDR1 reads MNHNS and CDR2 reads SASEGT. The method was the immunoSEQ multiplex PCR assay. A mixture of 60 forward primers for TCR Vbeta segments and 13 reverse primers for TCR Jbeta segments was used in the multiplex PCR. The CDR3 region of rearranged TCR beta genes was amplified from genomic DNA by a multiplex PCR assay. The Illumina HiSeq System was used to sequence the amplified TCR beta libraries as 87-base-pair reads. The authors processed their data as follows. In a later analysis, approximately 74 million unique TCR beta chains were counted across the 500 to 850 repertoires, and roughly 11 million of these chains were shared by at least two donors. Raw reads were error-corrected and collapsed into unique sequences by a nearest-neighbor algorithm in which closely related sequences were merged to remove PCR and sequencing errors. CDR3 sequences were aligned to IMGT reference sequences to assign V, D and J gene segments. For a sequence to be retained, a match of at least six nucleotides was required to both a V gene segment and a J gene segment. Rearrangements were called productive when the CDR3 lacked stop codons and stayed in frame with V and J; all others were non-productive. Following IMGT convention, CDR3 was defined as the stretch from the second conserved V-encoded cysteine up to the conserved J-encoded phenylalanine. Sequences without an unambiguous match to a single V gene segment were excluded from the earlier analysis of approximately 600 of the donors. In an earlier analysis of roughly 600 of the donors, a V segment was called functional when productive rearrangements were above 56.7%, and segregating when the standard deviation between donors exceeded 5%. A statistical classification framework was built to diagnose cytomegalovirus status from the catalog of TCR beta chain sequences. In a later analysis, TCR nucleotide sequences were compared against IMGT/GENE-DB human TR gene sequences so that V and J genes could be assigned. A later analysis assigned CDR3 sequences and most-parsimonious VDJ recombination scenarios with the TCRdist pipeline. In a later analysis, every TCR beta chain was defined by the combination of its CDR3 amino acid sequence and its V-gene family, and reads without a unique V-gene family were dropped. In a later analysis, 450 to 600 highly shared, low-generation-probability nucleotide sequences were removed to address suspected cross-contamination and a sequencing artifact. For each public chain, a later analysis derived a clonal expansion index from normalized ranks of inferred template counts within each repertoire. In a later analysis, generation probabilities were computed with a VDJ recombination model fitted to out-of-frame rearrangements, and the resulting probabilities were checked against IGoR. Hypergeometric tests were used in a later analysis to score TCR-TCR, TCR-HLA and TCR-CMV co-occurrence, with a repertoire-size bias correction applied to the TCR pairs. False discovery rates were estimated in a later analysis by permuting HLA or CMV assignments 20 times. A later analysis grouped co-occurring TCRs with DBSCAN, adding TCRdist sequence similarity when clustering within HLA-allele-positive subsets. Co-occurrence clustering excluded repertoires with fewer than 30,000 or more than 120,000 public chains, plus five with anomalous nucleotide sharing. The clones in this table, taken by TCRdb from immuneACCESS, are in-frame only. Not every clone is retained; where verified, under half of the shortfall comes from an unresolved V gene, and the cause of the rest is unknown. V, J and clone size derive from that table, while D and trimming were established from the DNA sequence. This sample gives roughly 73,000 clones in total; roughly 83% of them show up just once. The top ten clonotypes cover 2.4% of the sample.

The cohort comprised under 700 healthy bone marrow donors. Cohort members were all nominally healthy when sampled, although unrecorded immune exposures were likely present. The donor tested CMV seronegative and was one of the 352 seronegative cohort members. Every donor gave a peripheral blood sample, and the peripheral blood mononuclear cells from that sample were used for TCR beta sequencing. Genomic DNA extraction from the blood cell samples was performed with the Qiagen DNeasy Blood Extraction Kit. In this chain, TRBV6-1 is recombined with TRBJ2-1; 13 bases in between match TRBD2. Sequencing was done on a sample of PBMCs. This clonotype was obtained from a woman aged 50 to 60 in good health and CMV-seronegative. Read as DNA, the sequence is TGTGCCAGCATTACTAGCGGGAGGGCCTACAATGAGCAGTTCTTC. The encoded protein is CASITSGRAYNEQFF.